The T cell receptor (beta chain) described here comes from a study of CD8+CD57+ T cells in acquired aplastic anemia. Study-wide results and caveats: Reduced diversity was recorded for CD8+CD57+ cells relative to total CD4+ and CD8+ pools in patients. Comparison of patients with controls identified 25 to 30 shared CD8+ CDR3 sequences.

CDR3 length: 14 residues. The germline V gene has CDR1 SGHRS and CDR2 YFSETQ. V dropped 4 bases and J dropped 5; count of bases not matched to a gene: 3. CDR3 and TCR beta VDJ profiling relied on genomic DNA as the template. TCRdb passed the reads through MiXCR, listing each CDR3 protein once. In the table there are about 21,000 distinct CDR3 sequences, under 40% of which are singletons. This clonotype came up once. Its antigen remains unknown. The CDR3 does not end in the conserved phenylalanine or tryptophan, so this is likely a read error. In patients chosen for sequencing, flow cytometry had shown CD8+CD57+ cell expansion. CD8+CD57+ effector memory cells from about 15% of the 12 patients also underwent sequencing. With no exception, the patients had severe acquired aplastic anemia. Receipt of therapy had not occurred in any patient by the time of blood sampling.

This sequence was found in a human donor with aplastic anemia. The V and J genes are TRBV5-1 and TRBJ2-1; 10 bases fit TRBD1. The material sequenced was CD8+CD57+ T cells sorted from PBMCs. Subset given: bead-enriched CD8+CD57+ effector memory T cells from SAA patients. The CDR3 region has the DNA TGCGCCAGCAGCCCCGGGACAGGGGACAATGAGCAGTTCCTC. As protein: CASSPGTGDNEQFL.